Sequencing of this TCR beta chain was carried out in a study of CD8+ T cells in alopecia areata (dated by TCRdb to 2016 to 2019). Regarding the research as a whole: Treated patients were enrolled in an open-label pilot trial of oral tofacitinib, 5 to 10 mg twice daily, for moderate-to-severe alopecia areata. Human TCRbeta sequencing covered scalp tissue and sorted CD4+ and CD8+ peripheral blood T cells from patchy and totalis/universalis alopecia areata patients and healthy controls. In both human patients and the C3H/HeJ mouse model, the study applied high-throughput TCRbeta sequencing to look at T cell clonal expansion in alopecia areata. Tofacitinib-treated patients had biopsies at baseline and at 4 and 24 weeks of treatment, with a later scalp biopsy in several patients. In treated patients, disease severity was measured using the SALT score, which gives the percentage of scalp surface area affected. Patients received tofacitinib for 6 to 18 months and were then followed off drug for 6 months to check for delayed response and recurrence. RNA was extracted with the PAXgene miRNA kit for fixed scalp, the miRNeasy kit for PBMCs, and the RNeasy kit for mouse skin. immunoSEQ multiplex PCR using 35 Vbeta forward primers and 13 Jbeta reverse primers was used to amplify TCRbeta CDR3 regions. Clonality in the scalp was compared among normal scalp (n=4), patchy alopecia areata scalp (n=8), and alopecia totalis/universalis scalp (n=8). The paper's findings and limits, for the study overall: Many expanded lesional clones were found to persist in scalp and blood during tofacitinib treatment, and relapse after treatment cessation may be partly explained by this persistence. With tofacitinib, both scalp clonality and the number of expanded CD8+ clones among the top 100 scalp clones went down significantly. Because the treated cohort was small and had only one nonresponder, larger studies are needed to examine links between baseline CD8+ expansion and response. Unlike mouse skin, where gammadelta T cells dominate, normal human skin contains resident alphabeta T cells that get sequenced too, which complicates analysis of the scalp TCR repertoire. Compared with mice, TCR sequences shared between patients were less clear, possibly partly because of HLA diversity across the patient population. Lesional scalp, especially in alopecia totalis/universalis, showed higher clonality and more expanded CD8+ clones than normal scalp, suggesting antigenic drive.

The time point label of this sample denotes: about 25 weeks on oral tofacitinib. The sample's treatment or condition, from its label and the paper: oral pan-JAK inhibitor, 5-10 mg twice daily. Peripheral blood and lesional scalp punch biopsies were obtained from patients with alopecia areata. PBMCs were isolated by density centrifugation and stained for CD3, CD4 and CD8, and CD4+ and CD8+ T cells were sorted on a FACSAria. Notes on this clone: This clone's antigen is unknown. Base quality data are lacking; no much larger clone is found one base away.

Preparation of the library involved the immunoSEQ multiplex PCR assay. RNA was extracted from all samples and reverse transcribed into cDNA as template for TCR sequencing. SuperScript III was used to make first-strand cDNA, primed with a 2:1 mix of oligo-dT and random hexamers. A synthetic immune receptor repertoire was used to measure amplification bias, and any remaining bias was corrected computationally. The authors' pipeline ran thus. Raw reads were preprocessed to remove errors, and CDR3 was defined according to IMGT conventions as the region from the conserved cysteine to phenylalanine. To get clonality, Shannon entropy was normalized by log2 of the number of productive unique TCRs and the result was subtracted from 1. CD4 or CD8 identity of scalp clones was inferred by cross-referencing scalp TCRbeta sequences with sorted blood CD4 and CD8 repertoires. Entries here come from immuneACCESS through TCRdb and include only in-frame sequences with V and J called. Some clones fail to appear in such tables; in the studies checked, an unresolved V gene covers under half of the shortfall, and the cause of the remainder is unknown. Clonal size and the V and J genes are those of that table, whereas D and trimming came from the DNA. For this sample there are about 120,000 clones; around three fifths appear just once. 9.5% to 15% of the sample is in the top ten clones.

The material was CD8+ T cells sorted from blood, obtained at week 24, from a patient treated with tofacitinib. The TCR originated in a human donor with alopecia areata.

This receptor carries the CDR3 CASDGTNYGYTF. The nucleotide sequence reads as follows: TGTGCCTCGGACGGAACTAACTATGGCTACACCTTC. The sequence links TRBV30 to TRBJ1-2; the D gene assignment is ambiguous. The CDR3 has 12 amino acids, counting the end cysteine and phenylalanine. The CDR3 DNA has 36 bases and is translated from base 1. Trimming at the junction amounts to 7 bases on V and 0 bases on J, and the germline ends lie 9 bases apart. Via the germline V gene (reference sequence), CDR1 is GTSNPN and CDR2 SVGIG.